The clone carrying this T cell receptor beta chain came up a few times. Its antigen is undetermined. Amplification of TCR beta CDR3 regions was performed using RNA transcripts as template. With the HTBI primer set, the TCR CDR3 went through a first round of RT-PCR. TCRdb fed the multiplex PCR reads into MiXCR, producing one record per CDR3 protein. This sample carries about 360,000 distinct CDR3 sequences, less than 15% of them seen once, and the ten largest clones take around 20%. This sample is part of a study of T cells in Graves' hyperthyroidism and ophthalmopathy. Findings and limits, study-wide: Within blood appeared most thyroid clonotypes that had expanded above 0.001.

Blood from later-ophthalmopathy patients was taken at first hyperthyroidism diagnosis. Fresh peripheral blood, approximately 9.1 ml, was the source of the PBMCs. Trimming took 6 bases from V and 6 from J, leaving 14 bases between them. In germline, CDR1 is LNHDA, CDR2 SQIVND (reference sequence). The CDR3 loop spans 13 amino acids. Sequenced: blood. The chain carries TRBV19 and TRBJ1-1, with unresolved D. The sequence derives from a man aged 25 to 40 with Graves' hyperthyroidism that later progressed to Graves' ophthalmopathy. CDR3 nucleotide sequence: TGTGCCAGTAGCCACGAAGAGACCTCTGAAGCTTTCTTT. Its translation is CASSHEETSEAFF.